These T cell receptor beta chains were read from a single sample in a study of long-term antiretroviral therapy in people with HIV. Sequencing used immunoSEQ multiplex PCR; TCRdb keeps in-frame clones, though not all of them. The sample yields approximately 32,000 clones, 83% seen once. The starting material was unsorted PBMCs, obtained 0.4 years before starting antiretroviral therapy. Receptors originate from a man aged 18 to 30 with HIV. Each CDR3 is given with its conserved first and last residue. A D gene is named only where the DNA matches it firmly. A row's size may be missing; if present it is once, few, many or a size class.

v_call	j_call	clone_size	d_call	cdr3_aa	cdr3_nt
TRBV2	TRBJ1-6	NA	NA	CASEPTYNSPLHF	TGTGCCAGCGAGCCAACTTATAATTCACCCCTCCACTTT
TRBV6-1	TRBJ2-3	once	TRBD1	CARTDRGNLSDTQYF	TGTGCCAGAACGGACAGGGGGAATTTATCAGATACGCAGTATTTT
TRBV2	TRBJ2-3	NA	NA	CASSYDPTITDTQYF	TGTGCCAGCAGTTATGACCCGACTATCACAGATACGCAGTATTTT
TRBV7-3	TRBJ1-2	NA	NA	CASSFWGGHGYTF	TGTGCCAGCAGCTTTTGGGGGGGTCATGGCTACACCTTC
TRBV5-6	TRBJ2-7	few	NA	CASFRYEQYF	TGTGCCAGCTTTAGGTACGAGCAGTACTTC
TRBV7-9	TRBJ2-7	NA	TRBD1	CASSPSHRGPYEQYF	TGTGCCAGCAGCCCCAGTCACAGGGGCCCCTACGAGCAGTACTTC
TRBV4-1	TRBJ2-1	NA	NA	CASSQVSGFSYNEQFF	TGCGCCAGCAGCCAAGTTAGTGGTTTCTCCTACAATGAGCAGTTCTTC
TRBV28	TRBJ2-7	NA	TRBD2	CASSPGTSGTTKQYF	TGTGCCAGCAGTCCCGGGACTAGCGGGACTACGAAGCAGTACTTC
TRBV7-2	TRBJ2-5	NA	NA	CASSSMSAGLETQYF	TGTGCCAGCAGCTCCATGTCGGCAGGGCTAGAGACCCAGTACTTC
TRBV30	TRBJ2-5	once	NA	CAWSAYMETQYF	TGTGCCTGGAGTGCGTACATGGAGACCCAGTACTTC
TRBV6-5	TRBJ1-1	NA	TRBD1	CASRVETGLKAFF	TGTGCCAGCAGAGTGGAGACAGGGCTAAAGGCTTTCTTT
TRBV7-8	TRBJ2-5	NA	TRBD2	CASSPGGTQYF	TGTGCCAGCAGCCCGGGGGGGACCCAGTACTTC
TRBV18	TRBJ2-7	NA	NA	CASSPQEGSYEQYF	TGTGCCAGCTCACCCCAGGAAGGGTCCTACGAGCAGTACTTC
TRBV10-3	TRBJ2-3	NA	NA	CAISLPVTSDTQYF	TGTGCCATCAGTCTCCCCGTCACCTCAGATACGCAGTATTTT
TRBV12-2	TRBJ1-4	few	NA	CASRLAHRTGCLSATNEKLFF	TGTGCAAGTCGCTTAGCGCATCGGACAGGCTGCCTCTCAGCAACTAATGAAAAACTGTTTTTT
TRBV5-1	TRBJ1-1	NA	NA	CASSLFGGSTEAFF	TGCGCCAGCAGCTTGTTTGGCGGAAGCACTGAAGCTTTCTTT
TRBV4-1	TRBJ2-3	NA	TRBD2	CASSQGGSLQDTQYF	TGCGCCAGCAGCCAAGGCGGGAGCTTACAAGATACGCAGTATTTT
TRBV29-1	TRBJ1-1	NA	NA	CSVEDPVRGGIGTEAFF	TGCAGCGTTGAAGATCCAGTCCGTGGAGGGATTGGGACTGAAGCTTTCTTT
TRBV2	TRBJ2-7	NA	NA	CASSSSYEQYF	TGTGCCAGCAGCTCTTCCTACGAGCAGTACTTC
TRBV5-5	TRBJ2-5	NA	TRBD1	CASRDTGAYRGYF	TGTGCCAGCCGCGACACAGGGGCCTACAGGGGGTACTTC
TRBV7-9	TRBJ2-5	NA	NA	CASSAGETQYF	TGTGCCAGCAGCGCAGGCGAGACCCAGTACTTC
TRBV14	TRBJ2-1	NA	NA	CASSPYTRNEQFF	TGTGCCAGCAGCCCCTACACTAGGAATGAGCAGTTCTTC
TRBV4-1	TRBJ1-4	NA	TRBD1	CASSLVPGQGTNEKLFF	TGCGCCAGCAGCTTAGTCCCGGGACAGGGGACTAATGAAAAACTGTTTTTT
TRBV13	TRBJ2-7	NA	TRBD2	CASSLGVTSGGTYEQYF	TGTGCCAGCAGCTTAGGAGTGACTAGCGGTGGAACCTACGAGCAGTACTTC
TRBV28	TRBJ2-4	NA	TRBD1	CASSSDRDDKNIQYF	TGTGCCAGCAGCTCTGACAGGGATGACAAAAACATTCAGTACTTC
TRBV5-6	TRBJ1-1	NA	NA	CASSSLASRVLNTEAFF	TGTGCCAGCAGCTCCCTGGCGTCAAGGGTCCTGAACACTGAAGCTTTCTTT
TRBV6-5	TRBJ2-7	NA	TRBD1	CASSYRGQGFYEQYF	TGTGCCAGCAGTTATCGGGGACAGGGATTTTACGAGCAGTACTTC
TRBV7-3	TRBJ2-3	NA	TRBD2	CASSLIGGGSDTQYF	TGTGCCAGCAGCTTAATCGGGGGGGGCTCAGATACGCAGTATTTT
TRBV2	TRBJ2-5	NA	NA	CASSARGGETQYF	TGTGCCAGCAGTGCGAGGGGTGGAGAGACCCAGTACTTC
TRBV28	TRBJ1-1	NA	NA	CASSSLIGGNTEAFF	TGTGCCAGCAGTTCTTTAATTGGGGGGAACACTGAAGCTTTCTTT
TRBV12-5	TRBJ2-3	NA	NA	CASVEGGDTQYF	TGTGCTAGTGTTGAGGGGGGAGATACGCAGTATTTT
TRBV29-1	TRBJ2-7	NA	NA	CSVVVSSYEQYF	TGCAGCGTTGTGGTCAGCTCCTACGAGCAGTACTTC
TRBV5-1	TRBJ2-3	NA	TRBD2	CASRRRGEEDTQYF	TGCGCCAGCAGGCGGCGGGGGGAGGAAGATACGCAGTATTTT
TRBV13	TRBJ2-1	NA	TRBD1	CASSFGTVYNEQFF	TGTGCCAGCAGCTTTGGGACAGTCTACAATGAGCAGTTCTTC
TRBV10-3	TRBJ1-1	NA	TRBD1	CASRTWPTGDTEAFF	TGTGCCAGCAGGACATGGCCAACAGGGGACACTGAAGCTTTCTTT
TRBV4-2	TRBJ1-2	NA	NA	CASSQGSGFSGYGYTF	TGTGCCAGCAGCCAAGGTTCGGGGTTTAGTGGCTATGGCTACACCTTC
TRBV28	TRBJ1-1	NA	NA	CASSRGRVNTEAFF	TGTGCCAGCAGTAGGGGACGGGTGAACACTGAAGCTTTCTTT
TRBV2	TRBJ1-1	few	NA	CASTTDGFEAFF	TGTGCCAGCACTACGGACGGATTTGAAGCTTTCTTT
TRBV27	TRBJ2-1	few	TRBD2	CASTPFPREGRNEQFF	TGTGCCAGCACCCCTTTCCCACGGGAGGGCCGCAATGAGCAGTTCTTC
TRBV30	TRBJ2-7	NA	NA	CAWSRPGYEQYF	TGTGCCTGGAGTAGACCGGGTTACGAGCAGTACTTC
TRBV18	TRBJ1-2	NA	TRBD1	CASSPATGKISYGYTF	TGTGCCAGCTCACCAGCGACAGGGAAAATTTCCTATGGCTACACCTTC
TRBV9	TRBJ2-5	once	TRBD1	CASSSGVVQGVETQYF	TGTGCCAGCAGCTCTGGAGTGGTCCAGGGGGTAGAGACCCAGTACTTC